The next 15 T cell receptor beta chains were all read from a single sample in a study of CD8 T cells in Susac syndrome. cDNA came from 0.5 to 1 ug RNA primed by random hexamers. TCRdb called the immunoSEQ multiplex PCR reads again in MiXCR, with one record for every CDR3 protein. The profile shows around 130,000 distinct CDR3 sequences, approximately 79% of them singletons. The sample consisted of CD8+ T cells from PBMCs. These receptors were taken from a human donor with multiple sclerosis.

This rearrangement joins TRBV19 to TRBJ2-1; D uncertain. The CDR3 runs to 13 residues. CDR1 and CDR2 from the germline V gene are LNHDA and SQIVND (reference sequence). Trimming removed 2 bases at V and 7 bases at J, with 9 bases between. The CDR3 loop is CASSISSVNEQFF. CDR3 coding DNA: TGTGCCAGTAGTATAAGCAGTGTAAATGAGCAGTTCTTC.

The rearrangement uses TRBV21-1 and TRBJ2-1; the table's D call, TRBD2, was not checked against the DNA. TRBV21-1 is reported as a pseudogene. This CDR3 comprises 16 residues. CDR3: CASSKAGLAGDNEQFF. CDR3 in DNA: TGTGCCAGCAGCAAAGCCGGGCTAGCGGGAGACAATGAGCAGTTCTTC.

As DNA, the CDR3 is TGTGCCAGCAGTTTTTCTTCGAACTACGAGCAGTACTTC. Translated, it gives CASSFSSNYEQYF. The chain has TRBV27 and TRBJ2-7; no reliable D call. This CDR3 region has 13 residues. The germline gives CDR1 MNHEY, CDR2 SMNVEV (reference sequence). Trimming removed 3 bases at V and 3 bases at J, with 9 bases between.

The rearrangement links TRBV19 to TRBJ2-7; 8 bases map to TRBD1. The germline V gene encodes CDR1 LNHDA and CDR2 SQIVND (reference sequence). The junction had 10 bases not matched to a gene; V was cut back by 5 bases and J by 4 bases. The CDR3 spans 15 residues. CDR3 loop: CASSLKSTGGYEQYF. CDR3 nucleotides: TGTGCCAGTAGTTTGAAAAGTACAGGGGGGTACGAGCAGTACTTC.

The V gene is TRBV3-1, the J gene TRBJ2-1; D is unclear. Germline-derived CDR1 and CDR2 are LGHDT and YNNKEL (reference sequence). V gave up 8 bases and J gave up 6 bases, with 8 bases separating them. The length of the CDR3 is 11 residues. The CDR3 DNA reads as TGTGCCAGCGACGCTGGCAATGAGCAGTTCTTC. Translating it yields CASDAGNEQFF.

The CDR3 nucleotides are TGTGCTAGTGGTTTGGACATCGGACAGGGTAGGCAGTATTTT. Translating it yields CASGLDIGQGRQYF. The chain combines TRBV12-5 with TRBJ2-3; 8 bases match TRBD1. This CDR3 spans 14 amino acids. The ends lost 1 base at V and 11 bases at J; junction bases unmatched: 8. Germline CDR1 LGHNT, CDR2 FRNRAP.

The chain recombines TRBV19 with TRBJ2-1; D is ambiguous. Per the germline V gene, CDR1 is LNHDA and CDR2 is SQIVND (reference sequence). CDR3 length: 14 amino acids. The V and J ends lost 2 bases and 0 bases respectively, with 5 bases between them. Here the CDR3 reads CASSIMGSYNEQFF. The CDR3 DNA is TGTGCCAGTAGTATAATGGGCTCCTACAATGAGCAGTTCTTC. The complete variable domain, with remaining parts taken from reference TRBV19 and TRBJ2-1, reads DGGITQSPKYLFRKEGQNVTLSCEQNLNHDAMYWYRQDPGQGLRLIYYSQIVNDFQKGDIAEGYSVSREKKESFPLTVTSAQKNPTAFYLCASSIMGSYNEQFFGPGTRLTVL.

For this clonotype: Germline and junction disagree at one end, which may indicate a read error. V gene TRBV27 combines with J gene TRBJ1-4; D is possibly TRBD1 (6 bases). The length of the CDR3 is 15 residues. CDR1 and CDR2 from the germline V gene are MNHEY and SMNVEV (reference sequence). The CDR3 reads CASSLTGLPNEKLLF. The CDR3 DNA reads as TGTGCCAGCAGTTTAACAGGGCTACCTAATGAAAAACTGCTTTTT.

Worth noting for this clonotype: Being one base from a much bigger clone, this may be a read error. Written as DNA, the CDR3 is TGTGCCAGCAGCGGTTACGGCAATCAAGAGACCCAGTACTTC. This codes for CASSGYGNQETQYF. The chain uses TRBV11-2 and TRBJ2-5; D gene unclear. The CDR3 consists of 14 residues. Germline V gene lookup returns CDR1 SGHAT and CDR2 FQNNGV. V was cut by 5 bases and J by 2 bases, with 12 bases left in between.

The chain recombines TRBV6-1 with TRBJ1-5; TRBD1 matches 7 bases. Germline V lookup: CDR1 MNHNS, CDR2 SASEGT. J was trimmed by 6 bases and V by 4 bases; bases with no gene match: 12. The CDR3 extends over 16 amino acids. The CDR3 spells CASSVIPWTGSQPQHF. CDR3 nucleotides: TGTGCCAGCAGTGTAATCCCCTGGACAGGCAGTCAGCCCCAGCATTTT.

The chain carries TRBV2 and TRBJ2-7, with TRBD2 matching 12 bases. From germline, CDR1 is SNHLY and CDR2 FYNNEI. Trimming cost V 6 bases and J 1 base; bases outside gene matches: 4. The CDR3 has 15 amino acids. DNA of the CDR3: TGTGCCAGCAGATGGACTAGCGGGGCGTCCTACGAGCAGTACTTC. This translates into CASRWTSGASYEQYF.

This chain links TRBV7-2 with TRBJ1-3, with D maybe TRBD1 (6 bases). The CDR3 runs to 15 residues. V lost 5 bases and J 1 base, leaving 12 bases between the germline ends. Germline V lookup: CDR1 SGHTA, CDR2 FQGNSA. The CDR3 is CASSPSRGSGNTIYF. CDR3 in DNA: TGTGCCAGCAGCCCAAGCAGGGGTTCTGGAAACACCATATATTTT.

The chain employs TRBV3-1 and TRBJ2-3; D is possibly TRBD1 or TRBD2 (5 bases each). Germline CDR1 is LGHDT and CDR2 is YNNKEL (reference sequence). V was cut by 4 bases and J by 9 bases, with 17 bases left in between. The length of the CDR3 is 14 residues. The CDR3 region has the DNA TGTGCCAGCAGCCCCTCCCACGGGTGGGACACGCAGTATTTT. Its translation: CASSPSHGWDTQYF.

Only a few counts were recorded for this clonotype. This rearrangement joins TRBV4-2 to TRBJ2-7; a possible D gene is TRBD1 (6 bases). The germline CDR1 and CDR2 sequences are LGHNA and YNFKEQ. The CDR3 consists of 17 residues. Between the trimmed V and J ends, which lost 2 bases and 3 bases, there was a span of 20 bases. The CDR3 DNA sequence: TGTGCCAGCAGCCAAACGGACAGTTCGGTCCGGATCTACGAGCAGTACTTC. It specifies CASSQTDSSVRIYEQYF.

This clonotype is deemed medium-sized. The CDR3 loop reads CASSLRDPLTAEAFF. In DNA, the CDR3 is TGTGCCAGCAGTTTAAGGGACCCCCTAACTGCTGAAGCTTTCTTT. The genes are TRBV12-3 or TRBV12-4 and TRBJ1-1; D is possibly TRBD1 (5 bases). V lost 2 bases, J lost 6 bases, and 16 bases lay in between. This CDR3 has 15 residues.